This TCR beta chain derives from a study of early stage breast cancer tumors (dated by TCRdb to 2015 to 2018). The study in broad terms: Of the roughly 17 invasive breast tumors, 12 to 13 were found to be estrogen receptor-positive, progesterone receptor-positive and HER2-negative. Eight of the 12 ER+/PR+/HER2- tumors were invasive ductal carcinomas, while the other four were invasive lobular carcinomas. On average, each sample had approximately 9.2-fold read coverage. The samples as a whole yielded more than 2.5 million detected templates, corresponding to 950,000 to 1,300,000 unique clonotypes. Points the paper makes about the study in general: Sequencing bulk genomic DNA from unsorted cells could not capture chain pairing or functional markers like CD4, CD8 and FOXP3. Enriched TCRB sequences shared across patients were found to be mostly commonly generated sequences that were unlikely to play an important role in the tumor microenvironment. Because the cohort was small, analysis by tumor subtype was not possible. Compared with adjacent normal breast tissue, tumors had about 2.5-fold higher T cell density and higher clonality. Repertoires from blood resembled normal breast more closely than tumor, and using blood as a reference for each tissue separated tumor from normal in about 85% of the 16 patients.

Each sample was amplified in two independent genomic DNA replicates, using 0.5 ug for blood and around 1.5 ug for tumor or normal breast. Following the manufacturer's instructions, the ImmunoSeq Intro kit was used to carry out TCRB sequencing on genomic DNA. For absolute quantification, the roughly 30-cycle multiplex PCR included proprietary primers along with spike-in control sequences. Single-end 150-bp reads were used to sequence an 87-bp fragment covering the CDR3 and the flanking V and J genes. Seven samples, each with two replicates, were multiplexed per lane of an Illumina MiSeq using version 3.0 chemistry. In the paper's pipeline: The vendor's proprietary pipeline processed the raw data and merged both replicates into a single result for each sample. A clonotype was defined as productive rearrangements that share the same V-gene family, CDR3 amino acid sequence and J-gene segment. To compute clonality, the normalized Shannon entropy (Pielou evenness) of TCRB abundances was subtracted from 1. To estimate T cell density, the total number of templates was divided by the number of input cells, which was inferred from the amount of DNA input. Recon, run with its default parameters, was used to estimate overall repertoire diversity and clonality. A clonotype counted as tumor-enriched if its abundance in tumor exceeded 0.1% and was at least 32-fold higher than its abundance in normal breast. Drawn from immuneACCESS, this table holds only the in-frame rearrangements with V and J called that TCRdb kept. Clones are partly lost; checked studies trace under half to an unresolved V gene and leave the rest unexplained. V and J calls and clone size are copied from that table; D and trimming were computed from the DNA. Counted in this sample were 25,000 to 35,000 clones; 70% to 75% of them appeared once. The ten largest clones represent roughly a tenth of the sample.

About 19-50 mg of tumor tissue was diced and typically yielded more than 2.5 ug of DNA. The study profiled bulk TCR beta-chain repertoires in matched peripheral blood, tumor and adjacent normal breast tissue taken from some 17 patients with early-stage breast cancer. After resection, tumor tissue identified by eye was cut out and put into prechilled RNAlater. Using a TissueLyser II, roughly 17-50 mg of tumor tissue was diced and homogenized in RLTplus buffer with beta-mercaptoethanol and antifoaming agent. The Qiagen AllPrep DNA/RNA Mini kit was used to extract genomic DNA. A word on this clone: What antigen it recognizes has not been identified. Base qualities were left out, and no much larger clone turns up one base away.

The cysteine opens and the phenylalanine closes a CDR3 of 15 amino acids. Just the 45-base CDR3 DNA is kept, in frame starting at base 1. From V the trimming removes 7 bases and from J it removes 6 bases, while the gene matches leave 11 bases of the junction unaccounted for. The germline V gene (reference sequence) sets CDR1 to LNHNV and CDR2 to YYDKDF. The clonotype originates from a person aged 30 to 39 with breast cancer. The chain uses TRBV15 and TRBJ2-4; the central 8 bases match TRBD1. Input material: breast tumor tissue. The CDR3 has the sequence CATNTKTGVGNIQYF. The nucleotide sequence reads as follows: TGTGCCACCAACACCAAGACAGGGGTCGGAAACATTCAGTACTTC.